Below are 20 T cell receptor beta chains sequenced from a single sample in a study of kidney transplant recipient with SARS-CoV-2 infection. MiXCR, run by TCRdb on the reads, gives a single entry per CDR3 protein. The table lists fewer than 250,000 distinct CDR3 sequences, 29% of them singletons. The sequencing used a blood sample, collected at baseline and between days 110 and 120 from a kidney transplant recipient. All receptors come from a male patient aged 30 to 39 who had COVID-19 and was a kidney transplant recipient. Some of the T cells may derive from the graft donor.

There are many counts of this clonotype. This sequence joins TRBV5-1 and TRBJ1-2; 8 nucleotides agree with TRBD1. There are 16 residues in the CDR3. Trimming took 4 bases from V and 4 from J; bases not matched to a gene: 12. From germline, CDR1 is SGHRS and CDR2 YFSETQ. Here the CDR3 reads CASSPDRGPILYGYTF. CDR3 nucleotide sequence: TGCGCCAGCAGCCCCGACAGGGGCCCGATCCTCTATGGCTACACCTTC.

At least ten counts were recorded for this clonotype. The chain has TRBV16 and TRBJ1-2; D is undetermined. This CDR3 is 17 amino acids long. Germline lookup yields CDR1 KGHSY and CDR2 FQNENV. V was pared by 4 bases and J by 4 bases, with 22 bases between. Here the CDR3 reads CASSRRSVVRKTYGYTF. CDR3 DNA sequence: TGTGCCAGCAGCCGGAGATCGGTCGTTAGAAAGACCTATGGCTACACCTTC.

The CDR3 nucleotides are TGCAGCGTCGGCTCCCTGAACACTGAAGCTTTCTTT. Encoded protein: CSVGSLNTEAFF. The chain couples TRBV29-1 to TRBJ1-1, with D unresolved. V lost 6 bases to trimming and J lost 0 bases, with 8 bases between them. The CDR3 contains 12 residues. Germline CDR1 is SQVTM and CDR2 is ANQGSEA. The variable domain in full, completed from reference TRBV29-1 and TRBJ1-1, reads SAVISQKPSRDICQRGTSLTIQCQVDSQVTMMFWYRQQPGQSLTLIATANQGSEATYESGFVIDKFPISRPNLTFSTLTVSNMSPEDSSIYLCSVGSLNTEAFFGQGTRLTVV.

Points on this clonotype: A single base is all that separates this from a far larger clone, so a read error is likely. The CDR3 nucleotides read TGTGCCAGCAGTTTAAATGGGGGCTACGAGCGGTACTTC. This sequence encodes CASSLNGGYERYF. This chain joins TRBV27 and TRBJ2-4, with D possibly being TRBD1 (6 bases). Looked up from germline, CDR1 is MNHEY and CDR2 is SMNVEV (reference sequence). The CDR3 has 13 residues. Trimming pared 2 bases from V and 15 bases from J, leaving 17 bases between.

In the case of this clonotype: Being one base from a much bigger clone, this may be a read error. The rearrangement joins TRBV5-6 to TRBJ1-6; D gene uncertain. Per the germline V gene, CDR1 is SGHDT and CDR2 is YYEEEE. The CDR3 covers 14 residues. V lost 3 bases, J lost 9 bases, and 13 bases lay in between. Here the CDR3 reads CASSYMEESSPLHF. CDR3 in DNA: TGTGCCAGCAGCTACATGGAGGAGAGTTCACCCCTCCACTTT.

At least ten counts were recorded for this clonotype. This rearrangement joins TRBV12-3 or TRBV12-4 to TRBJ1-2; no definite D call. There are 17 residues in the CDR3. Between the trimmed V and J ends, which lost 4 bases and 4 bases, there was a span of 22 bases. The CDR3 bases are TGTGCCAGCAGTTATCGAGCCAGCTTCCGAAAGACCTATGGCTACACCTTC. Residues: CASSYRASFRKTYGYTF.

In this sample, this clonotype turned up many times. The chain carries TRBV2 and TRBJ2-5, with a possible D match to TRBD2 (5 bases). This CDR3 is 13 amino acids long. The V end was cut by 8 bases, the J end by 5 bases, with 15 bases between. Germline V lookup: CDR1 SNHLY, CDR2 FYNNEI. Here the CDR3 DNA reads TGTGCCAGCCTGCTTGAGGGATCGGAGACCCAGTACTTC. Its translation: CASLLEGSETQYF.

Worth noting for this clonotype: Just one base apart from a much larger clone, this may be a read error. The V call is TRBV20-1, the J call TRBJ2-7, with a weak D call TRBD2 (5 bases). The CDR3 loop spans 11 amino acids. V dropped 7 bases and J dropped 7 bases, with 14 bases sitting between them. Germline lookup yields CDR1 DFQATT and CDR2 SNEGSKA (reference sequence). The CDR3 DNA is TGCAGTGAGTACACGCGCGGGGAGCAGTACTTC. This sequence encodes CSEYTRGEQYF.

With regard to this clonotype: A read error may be the cause here, since a much bigger clone is one base away. The conserved phenylalanine or tryptophan is not found at the CDR3 terminus, so this likely reflects a read error. V is TRBV5-4 and J is TRBJ1-2; no clear D gene. The CDR3 length is 16 residues. Trimming stripped 7 bases from V and 4 bases from J, with 23 bases between. Per germline, CDR1 SGHNT and CDR2 YYREEE (reference sequence). This CDR3 reads CASSRTVPGKTYGYTL. CDR3 DNA: TGTGCCAGCTCGCGAACCGTACCAGGAAAGACCTATGGCTACACCCTC.

The sample holds many counts of this clonotype. The chain carries TRBV6-1 and TRBJ1-2; no clear D gene. V was clipped by 4 bases and J by 4 bases, with 22 bases between them. Germline CDR1 is MNHNS and CDR2 is SASEGT. The CDR3 runs 17 residues. Written as DNA, the CDR3 is TGTGCCAGCAGTGCAAATACCTCTATGCGAAAGACCTATGGCTACACCTTC. It codes for CASSANTSMRKTYGYTF.

This clonotype was observed a few times. V usage is TRBV20-1 and J usage is TRBJ2-5, with TRBD1 as a possible D gene (5 bases). V lost 3 bases to trimming and J lost 5 bases, with 16 bases between them. Germline assignment: CDR1 DFQATT and CDR2 SNEGSKA (reference sequence). The CDR3 spans 14 residues. Written as DNA, the CDR3 is TGCAGTGCTAGGGATGGCCTAGGGGTGGAGACCCAGTACTTC. Translating it yields CSARDGLGVETQYF.

Only a few counts were recorded for this clonotype. The V gene is TRBV4-1, the J gene TRBJ2-1, with D hard to call. Germline CDR1 MGHRA, CDR2 YSYEKL. V was cut by 0 bases and J by 7 bases, with 7 bases left in between. The CDR3 is 13 amino acids. The CDR3 coding sequence is TGCGCCAGCAGCCAAGATACCGGAAATGAGCAGTTCTTC. Translated, it gives CASSQDTGNEQFF.

J is TRBJ2-1 and V is TRBV6-5; 9 nucleotides agree with TRBD2. Germline CDR1 MNHEY, CDR2 SVGAGI. J lost 9 bases, V lost 7 bases, and 16 bases had no gene match. The CDR3 spans 16 residues. The CDR3 loop reads CASKPVISGSRAEQFF. CDR3 in DNA: TGTGCCAGCAAACCCGTGATTAGCGGGAGCCGAGCTGAGCAGTTCTTC.

This clonotype was seen a handful of times. The CDR3 coding sequence is TGTGCCAGCAGCTCGATGCCCACCCTTCGAAAGACCTATGGCTACACCTTC. This encodes CASSSMPTLRKTYGYTF. J is TRBJ1-2 and V is TRBV3-1; D unresolved. This CDR3 is 17 amino acids long. Per the germline V gene, CDR1 is LGHDT and CDR2 is YNNKEL (reference sequence). The ends were cut back, 5 bases at V and 4 bases at J, with 23 bases in the middle.

The chain carries TRBV6-4 and TRBJ2-1, with TRBD2 matching 9 bases. J was trimmed by 0 bases and V by 4 bases; bases with no gene match: 16. Germline assignment: CDR1 MRHNA and CDR2 SNTAGT. This CDR3 contains 20 residues. The CDR3 loop is CASSAVKGGRARGSYNEQFF. The CDR3 region has the DNA TGTGCCAGCAGTGCTGTTAAGGGCGGGAGGGCCCGAGGCTCCTACAATGAGCAGTTCTTC.

This clonotype was detected many times. The limits of the CDR3 on the DNA are not certain, so only TCRdb's listed CDR3 is given. The chain combines TRBV7-5 with TRBJ1-2. TRBV7-5 is flagged as a pseudogene. The CDR3 contains 19 residues when both ends are counted. CDR3 sequence: CISVPEMANEVGKTYGYTF.

This chain connects TRBV6-5 to TRBJ2-3; D unresolved. V was clipped by 6 bases and J by 2 bases, with 6 bases between them. The germline CDR1 and CDR2 sequences are MNHEY and SVGAGI. The CDR3 spans 12 residues. For the CDR3, the DNA is TGTGCCAGCAGAGAGTACACAGATACGCAGTATTTT. Translation gives CASREYTDTQYF.

This clonotype came up many times. V and J are TRBV27 and TRBJ2-7; TRBD2 agrees at 14 bases. The CDR3 has 18 amino acids. The germline CDR1 and CDR2 sequences are MNHEY and SMNVEV (reference sequence). Trimming at V came to 6 bases and at J to 1 base, leaving 11 bases not matched to a gene. For the CDR3, the DNA is TGTGCCAGCAGCCTAACGACTAGCGGGAGGGACTTTTCCTACGAGCAGTACTTC. The encoded protein is CASSLTTSGRDFSYEQYF.

This clonotype was recorded at least ten times. V is TRBV28 and J is TRBJ2-7; the D gene is possibly TRBD2 (6 bases). The germline CDR1 and CDR2 sequences are MDHEN and SYDVKM. The CDR3 is 15 amino acids. Trimming cost V 2 bases and J 2 bases, with 13 bases left between them. CDR3 residues: CASSLRGRSPYEQYF. The CDR3 DNA follows: TGTGCCAGCAGTTTACGGGGGAGATCCCCCTACGAGCAGTACTTC. Complete variable domain (other parts from reference TRBV28 and TRBJ2-7): DVKVTQSSRYLVKRTGEKVFLECVQDMDHENMFWYRQDPGLGLRLIYFSYDVKMKEKGDIPEGYSVSREKKERFSLILESASTNQTSMYLCASSLRGRSPYEQYFGPGTRLTVT.

Note on this clonotype: With a much larger clone just one base away, this may be a read error. Because the CDR3 is missing its conserved closing phenylalanine or tryptophan, this is likely a read error. The V and J genes are TRBV6-5 and TRBJ1-2; D might be TRBD1 (5 bases). The CDR3 runs to 15 residues. Germline V lookup: CDR1 MNHEY, CDR2 SVGAGI. The V end lost 8 bases, the J end lost 3 bases, and 19 bases lay between the germline ends. CDR3 sequence: CASADSLGGYYGYTL. The CDR3 DNA reads as TGTGCCAGCGCCGACAGCCTCGGAGGTTACTATGGCTACACCCTC.